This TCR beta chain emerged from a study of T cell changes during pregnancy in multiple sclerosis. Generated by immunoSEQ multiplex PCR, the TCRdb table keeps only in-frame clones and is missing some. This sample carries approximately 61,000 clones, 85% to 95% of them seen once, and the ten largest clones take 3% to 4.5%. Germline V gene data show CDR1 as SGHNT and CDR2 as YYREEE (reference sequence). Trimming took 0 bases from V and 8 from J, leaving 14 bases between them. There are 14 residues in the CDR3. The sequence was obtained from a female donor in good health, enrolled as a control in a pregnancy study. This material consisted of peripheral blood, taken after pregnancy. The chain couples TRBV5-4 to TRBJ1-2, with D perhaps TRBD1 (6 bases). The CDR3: CASSLGQGQGGYTF. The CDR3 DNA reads TGTGCCAGCAGCTTGGGCCAGGGGCAGGGAGGCTACACCTTC.